Listed below are T cell receptor beta chains from one sample, sequenced in a study of T-cell reconstitution after alpha-beta-depleted transplantation in children. TCRdb reprocessed the PCR reads with MiXCR, giving one entry per CDR3 protein. In the table there are fewer than 550,000 distinct CDR3 sequences, 9.5% to 13% of which are singletons. The sample here was PBMCs from the stem cell graft donor, taken from the stem cell graft. All receptors come from a human donor who donated a stem cell graft to a child with acute myeloid leukemia. Both conserved end residues are part of each CDR3. A D gene is named only where the DNA matches it firmly. Clone size appears in some rows only: once, few, many, or a class for an expanded clone.

v_gene: TRBV5-1; abundance: few; j_gene: TRBJ2-5; d_gene: TRBD1; len: 15; CDR3aa: CASNQGQGNQETQYF; CDR3nt: TGCGCCAGCAATCAAGGACAGGGTAATCAAGAGACCCAGTACTTC
v_gene: TRBV7-2; abundance: .; j_gene: TRBJ1-5; d_gene: .; len: 16; CDR3aa: CASSVNPPGRAQPQHF; CDR3nt: TGTGCCAGCAGCGTTAATCCCCCAGGCAGGGCGCAGCCCCAGCATTTT
v_gene: TRBV3-1; abundance: .; j_gene: TRBJ1-5; d_gene: TRBD1; len: 17; CDR3aa: CASSQVPRTGGSQPQHF; CDR3nt: TGTGCCAGCAGCCAGGTCCCCAGGACAGGAGGTTCTCAGCCCCAGCATTTT
v_gene: TRBV27; abundance: .; j_gene: TRBJ2-4; d_gene: TRBD1; len: 15; CDR3aa: CASSPDRGVQNIQYF; CDR3nt: TGTGCCAGCAGTCCGGACAGGGGAGTCCAAAACATTCAGTACTTC
v_gene: TRBV29-1; abundance: .; j_gene: TRBJ1-2; d_gene: .; len: 11; CDR3aa: CCGGEANGYTF; CDR3nt: TGCTGCGGAGGGGAGGCAAATGGCTACACCTTC
v_gene: TRBV5-1; abundance: many; j_gene: TRBJ2-7; d_gene: TRBD2; len: 15; CDR3aa: CASSPRAGGNYEQYF; CDR3nt: TGCGCCAGCAGCCCTAGGGCGGGAGGAAACTACGAGCAGTACTTC
v_gene: TRBV6-1; abundance: .; j_gene: TRBJ2-5; d_gene: TRBD1; len: 16; CDR3aa: CASRIGQGAHGETQYF; CDR3nt: TGTGCCAGCAGAATCGGACAGGGGGCACATGGGGAGACCCAGTACTTC
v_gene: TRBV5-1; abundance: .; j_gene: TRBJ1-1; d_gene: .; len: 12; CDR3aa: CASSPSGDGAFF; CDR3nt: TGCGCCAGCAGCCCGTCCGGGGACGGGGCTTTCTTT
v_gene: TRBV6-1; abundance: .; j_gene: TRBJ1-2; d_gene: TRBD1; len: 13; CDR3aa: CATGTGLTLGYTF; CDR3nt: TGTGCCACGGGGACAGGGTTAACGCTTGGCTACACCTTC
v_gene: TRBV11-2; abundance: .; j_gene: TRBJ2-5; d_gene: TRBD2; len: 15; CDR3aa: CASSPGGRMEETQYF; CDR3nt: TGTGCCAGCAGCCCCGGGGGGAGGATGGAAGAGACCCAGTACTTC
v_gene: TRBV4-1; abundance: few; j_gene: TRBJ2-1; d_gene: TRBD2; len: 16; CDR3aa: CASSQEAGASDNEQFF; CDR3nt: TGCGCCAGCAGCCAAGAAGCGGGGGCCAGCGACAATGAGCAGTTCTTC
v_gene: TRBV2; abundance: .; j_gene: TRBJ2-3; d_gene: .; len: 15; CDR3aa: CASSAGRESPDTQYF; CDR3nt: TGTGCCAGCAGTGCGGGTAGAGAGTCCCCAGATACGCAGTATTTT
v_gene: TRBV20-1; abundance: few; j_gene: TRBJ2-6; d_gene: .; len: 16; CDR3aa: CSASGHPSSGANVLTF; CDR3nt: TGCAGTGCCTCGGGACACCCGAGCTCTGGGGCCAACGTCCTGACTTTC
v_gene: TRBV12-3/TRBV12-4; abundance: .; j_gene: TRBJ1-2; d_gene: TRBD1; len: 14; CDR3aa: CASRSGTGVWGYTF; CDR3nt: TGTGCCAGCAGATCCGGAACAGGGGTCTGGGGCTACACCTTC
v_gene: TRBV7-2; abundance: many; j_gene: TRBJ2-3; d_gene: .; len: 15; CDR3aa: CASSLGRVRTDTQYF; CDR3nt: TGTGCCAGCAGCTTGGGTCGTGTAAGGACAGATACGCAGTATTTT
v_gene: TRBV7-2; abundance: .; j_gene: TRBJ2-7; d_gene: .; len: 14; CDR3aa: CASSQDLYSYEQYF; CDR3nt: TGTGCCAGCAGCCAGGATCTTTACTCCTACGAGCAGTACTTC
v_gene: TRBV4-3; abundance: .; j_gene: TRBJ2-1; d_gene: TRBD1; len: 15; CDR3aa: CASSQVGQGAHEQFF; CDR3nt: TGCGCCAGCAGCCAAGTGGGACAGGGGGCTCATGAGCAGTTCTTC
v_gene: TRBV7-2; abundance: few; j_gene: TRBJ2-1; d_gene: TRBD2; len: 16; CDR3aa: CASSTPFGRTGNEQFF; CDR3nt: TGTGCCAGCAGCACCCCATTCGGGAGGACGGGCAATGAGCAGTTCTTC
v_gene: TRBV25-1; abundance: few; j_gene: TRBJ2-6; d_gene: .; len: 16; CDR3aa: CASSEAGSSGANVLTF; CDR3nt: TGTGCCAGCAGTGAGGCCGGGAGCTCTGGGGCCAACGTCCTGACTTTC
v_gene: TRBV3-1; abundance: many; j_gene: TRBJ2-6; d_gene: .; len: 15; CDR3aa: CASSQGVSGANVLTF; CDR3nt: TGTGCCAGCAGCCAAGGGGTTTCCGGGGCCAACGTCCTGACTTTC
v_gene: TRBV20-1; abundance: .; j_gene: TRBJ1-1; d_gene: TRBD1; len: 16; CDR3aa: CSARDRAGGMNTEAFF; CDR3nt: TGCAGTGCTCGCGACAGGGCTGGAGGGATGAACACTGAAGCTTTCTTT
v_gene: TRBV29-1; abundance: few; j_gene: TRBJ2-1; d_gene: TRBD1; len: 13; CDR3aa: CSVAGTGGNEQFF; CDR3nt: TGCAGCGTTGCCGGGACAGGGGGCAATGAGCAGTTCTTC
v_gene: TRBV2; abundance: .; j_gene: TRBJ2-5; d_gene: .; len: 14; CDR3aa: CASSAGRLQETQYF; CDR3nt: TGTGCCAGCAGTGCGGGCAGGTTACAAGAGACCCAGTACTTC
v_gene: TRBV6-1; abundance: .; j_gene: TRBJ1-1; d_gene: TRBD1; len: 14; CDR3aa: CASRPGTVSAEAFF; CDR3nt: TGTGCCAGCAGACCCGGGACAGTGAGTGCTGAAGCTTTCTTT